The 9 T cell receptor beta chains below were found in one sample sequenced in a study of response to subunit inactivated influenza vaccine. From the RT-PCR reads, TCRdb called clonotypes with MiXCR, one entry per CDR3 protein. The sample yields around 790,000 distinct CDR3 sequences, approximately 22% seen once. The sequenced sample was PBMCs from blood, obtained less than 6 days after vaccination. All receptors derive from a man in his fifties or sixties who received an inactivated influenza vaccine.

The V gene is TRBV24-1, the J gene TRBJ2-2, with a possible D match to TRBD2 (6 bases). The V and J ends lost 9 bases and 6 bases respectively, with 19 bases between them. The germline V gene has CDR1 KGHDR and CDR2 SFDVKD. This CDR3 has 15 amino acids. CDR3 in amino acids: CATRPTGGSAGELFF. The CDR3 DNA is TGTGCCACCCGCCCAACAGGAGGGAGCGCCGGGGAGCTGTTTTTT.

This chain links TRBV27 with TRBJ2-5; TRBD1 is a possible D gene (6 bases). This CDR3 has 16 amino acids. The germline gives CDR1 MNHEY, CDR2 SMNVEV (reference sequence). Trimming took off 6 bases at V and 1 base at J, with 18 bases between the two ends. CDR3 residues: CASRGKQGHRQETQYF. CDR3 nucleotide sequence: TGTGCCAGCAGGGGTAAACAGGGACACCGCCAAGAGACCCAGTACTTC.

This chain joins TRBV4-2 and TRBJ2-3; no definite D call. The germline V and J ends were trimmed by 0 bases and 2 bases, with 12 bases remaining between them. The germline CDR1 and CDR2 sequences are LGHNA and YNFKEQ. The CDR3 runs to 16 residues. The CDR3 sequence is CASSQDLGGPTDTQYF. DNA of the CDR3: TGTGCCAGCAGCCAAGATCTGGGCGGACCCACAGATACGCAGTATTTT.

The V gene is TRBV12-3 or TRBV12-4, the J gene TRBJ2-1; 9 nucleotides match TRBD1. V lost 2 bases, J lost 8 bases, and 4 bases stayed unmatched. The length of the CDR3 is 14 residues. The CDR3 loop is CASSLTGGPYEQFF. DNA of the CDR3: TGTGCCAGCAGTTTAACAGGGGGCCCATATGAGCAGTTCTTC.

V usage is TRBV4-2 and J usage is TRBJ2-7; D tentatively reads TRBD1 or TRBD2 (5 bases each). The ends were cut back, 3 bases at V and 1 base at J, with 16 bases in the middle. Germline V gives CDR1 LGHNA, CDR2 YNFKEQ. The CDR3 loop spans 16 amino acids. The DNA of the CDR3 is TGTGCCAGCAGCCATGTCACCGGGACGTCATCCTACGAGCAGTACTTC. Amino acids: CASSHVTGTSSYEQYF.

The CDR3 coding sequence is TGTGCCAGCAGCTTCGCCGGGAGTTCCGTTTACGAGCAGTACTTC. Protein: CASSFAGSSVYEQYF. The chain recombines TRBV7-2 with TRBJ2-7; D perhaps matches TRBD2 (6 bases). CDR1 SGHTA and CDR2 FQGNSA come from the germline V gene. V lost 3 bases to trimming and J lost 4 bases, with 16 bases between them. The CDR3 consists of 15 residues.

The chain couples TRBV7-2 to TRBJ2-5; 7 bases are shared with TRBD1. The CDR3 spans 15 residues. Germline V gene data show CDR1 as SGHTA and CDR2 as FQGNSA. With V trimmed by 1 base and J by 9 bases, 11 bases remained unmatched. The CDR3 loop is CASSLDLAGQGAQYF. The CDR3 DNA follows: TGTGCCAGCAGCTTAGACTTGGCAGGTCAGGGGGCCCAGTACTTC.

On this clonotype: A much larger clone differs from this one at a single base, so this may be a read error. The gene calls are TRBV12-3 or TRBV12-4 and TRBJ1-6; D is unresolved. CDR3 length: 14 residues. The CDR3 sequence: CASRDLDYNSPLYF. CDR3 DNA: TGTGCCAGCAGGGACCTCGACTATAATTCACCCCTCTACTTT.

In its sample, this clonotype was seen a few times. The rearrangement uses TRBV9 and TRBJ2-3, with TRBD2 matching 7 bases. V shed 1 base and J 1 base; nucleotides not matched to a gene: 3. This CDR3 is 15 amino acids long. CDR1 and CDR2 (germline): SGDLS, YYNGEE. This CDR3 is CASSVRSGGTDTQYF. In DNA, the CDR3 is TGTGCCAGCAGCGTAAGAAGCGGGGGCACAGATACGCAGTATTTT.